This T cell receptor beta chain was captured by sequencing in a study of blood T cell repertoires in COVID-19. About the research overall: Samples of COVID-19 (acute and convalescent) were obtained from the United States, Italy and Spain. Nucleic acid was either cDNA or gDNA, and it came from T cells, B-cell-depleted T cells, or PBMCs.

Trimming took off 0 bases at V and 1 base at J, with 6 bases between the two ends. The germline gives CDR1 MNHEY, CDR2 SMNVEV (reference sequence). The CDR3 sequence is 15 residues long. In the authors' workflow: Quantification of nucleated cells was approximated via reference gene primer amplification. The method was immunoSEQ multiplex PCR; TCRdb's version includes in-frame clones alone and lacks a portion of them. That table supplies the V and J calls and clone size; D and trimming were determined from the DNA. The sample has under 200,000 clones, roughly 80% seen once. Sequences were obtained from peripheral blood. The chain links TRBV27 to TRBJ2-2, with a weak D call TRBD1 (5 bases). The sequence derives from a man between 60 and 70 years old with acute or convalescent COVID-19. The DNA for the CDR3 is TGTGCCAGCAGTTTATCGGGGCTGAACACCGGGGAGCTGTTTTTT. Translated, it gives CASSLSGLNTGELFF.